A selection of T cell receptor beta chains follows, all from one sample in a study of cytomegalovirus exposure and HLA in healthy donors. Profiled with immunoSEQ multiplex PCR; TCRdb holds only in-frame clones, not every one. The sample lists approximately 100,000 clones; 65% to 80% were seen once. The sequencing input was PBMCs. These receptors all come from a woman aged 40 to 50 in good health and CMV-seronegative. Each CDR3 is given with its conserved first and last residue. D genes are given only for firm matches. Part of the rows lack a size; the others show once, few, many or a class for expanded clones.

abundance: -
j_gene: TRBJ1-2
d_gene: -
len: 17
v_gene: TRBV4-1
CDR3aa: CASSQDTRGSPLGGYTF
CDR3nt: TGCGCCAGCAGCCAAGATACTAGGGGGTCCCCCTTGGGTGGCTACACCTTC

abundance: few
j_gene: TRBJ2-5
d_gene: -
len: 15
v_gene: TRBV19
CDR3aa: CASSIGTGYQETQYF
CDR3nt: TGTGCCAGTAGTATAGGAACAGGGTACCAAGAGACCCAGTACTTC

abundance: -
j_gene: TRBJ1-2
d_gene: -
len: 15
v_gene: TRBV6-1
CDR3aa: CASSVDRSHFYGYTF
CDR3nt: TGTGCCAGCAGTGTCGACAGGTCCCATTTCTATGGCTACACCTTC

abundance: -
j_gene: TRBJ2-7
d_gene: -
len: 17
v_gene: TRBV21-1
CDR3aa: CASSNRVAGGFTYEQYF
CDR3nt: TGTGCCAGCAGCAACAGGGTAGCGGGGGGTTTCACCTACGAGCAGTACTTC

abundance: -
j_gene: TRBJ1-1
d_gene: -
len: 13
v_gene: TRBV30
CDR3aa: CAWRATRDTEAFF
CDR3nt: TGTGCCTGGAGGGCTACGAGGGACACTGAAGCTTTCTTT

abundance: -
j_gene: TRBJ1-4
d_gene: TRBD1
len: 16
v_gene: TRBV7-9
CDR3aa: CASSRSPGQGNEKLFF
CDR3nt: TGTGCCAGCAGTCGTTCTCCGGGACAGGGGAATGAAAAACTGTTTTTT

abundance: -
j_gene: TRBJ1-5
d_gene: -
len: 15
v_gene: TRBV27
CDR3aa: CASSTVARGNQPQHF
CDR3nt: TGTGCCAGCAGTACCGTAGCGAGGGGCAATCAGCCCCAGCATTTT

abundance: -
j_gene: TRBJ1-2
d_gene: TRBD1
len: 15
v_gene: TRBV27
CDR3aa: CASSFAGQSNYGYTF
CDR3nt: TGTGCCAGCAGTTTCGCGGGACAGAGTAACTATGGCTACACCTTC

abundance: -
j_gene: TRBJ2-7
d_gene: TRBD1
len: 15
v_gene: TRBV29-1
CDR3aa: CSVYGGQGASYEQYF
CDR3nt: TGCAGCGTTTACGGGGGACAGGGGGCTTCCTACGAGCAGTACTTC

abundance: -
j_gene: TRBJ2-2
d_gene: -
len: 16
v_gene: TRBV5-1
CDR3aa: CASSLEWQGNTGELFF
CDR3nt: TGCGCCAGCAGCTTGGAGTGGCAGGGTAACACCGGGGAGCTGTTTTTT

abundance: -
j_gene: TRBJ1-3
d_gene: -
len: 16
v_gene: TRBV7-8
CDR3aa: CASSLGVGYSGNTIYF
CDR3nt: TGTGCCAGCAGCTTAGGGGTCGGGTACTCTGGAAACACCATATATTTT

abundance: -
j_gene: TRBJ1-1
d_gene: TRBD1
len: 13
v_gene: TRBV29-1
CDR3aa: CSVDPRQGTEAFF
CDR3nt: TGCAGCGTGGATCCAAGACAGGGCACTGAAGCTTTCTTT

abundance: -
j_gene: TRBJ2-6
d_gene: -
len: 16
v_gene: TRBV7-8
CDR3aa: CASSLERISGANVLTF
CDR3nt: TGTGCCAGCAGCTTAGAGAGGATCTCTGGGGCCAACGTCCTGACTTTC

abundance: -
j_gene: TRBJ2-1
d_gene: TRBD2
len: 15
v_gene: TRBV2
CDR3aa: CASRLTSGSFYEQFF
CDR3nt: TGTGCCAGCAGACTTACTAGCGGGAGCTTCTATGAGCAGTTCTTC

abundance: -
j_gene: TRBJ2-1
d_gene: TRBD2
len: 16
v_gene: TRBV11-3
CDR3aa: CASSGGSGGAKFEQFF
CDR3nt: TGTGCCAGCAGCGGGGGTAGCGGGGGGGCCAAGTTTGAGCAGTTCTTC

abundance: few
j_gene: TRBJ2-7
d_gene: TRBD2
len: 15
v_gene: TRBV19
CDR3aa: CASSIVLGTSYEQYF
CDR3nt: TGTGCCAGTAGTATAGTATTGGGGACTAGCTACGAGCAGTACTTC

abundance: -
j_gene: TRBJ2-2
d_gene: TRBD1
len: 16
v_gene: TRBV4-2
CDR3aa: CASSPTGVSRSGELFF
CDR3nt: TGTGCCAGCAGCCCCACAGGGGTGAGTCGGTCCGGGGAGCTGTTTTTT

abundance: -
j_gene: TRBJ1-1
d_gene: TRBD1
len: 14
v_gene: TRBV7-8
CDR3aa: CASSLGQGLTEAFF
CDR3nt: TGTGCCAGCAGCTTAGGACAGGGGTTAACTGAAGCTTTCTTT

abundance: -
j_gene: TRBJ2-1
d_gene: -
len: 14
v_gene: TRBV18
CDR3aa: CASSPGDSYNEQFF
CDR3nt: TGTGCCAGCTCACCAGGGGACTCATACAATGAGCAGTTCTTC

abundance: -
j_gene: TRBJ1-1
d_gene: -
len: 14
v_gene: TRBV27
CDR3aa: CASSPWDTNTEAFF
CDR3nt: TGTGCCAGCAGCCCATGGGACACGAACACTGAAGCTTTCTTT

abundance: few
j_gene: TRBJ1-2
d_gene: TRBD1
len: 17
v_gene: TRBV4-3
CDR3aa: CASSQDLSRQGAGGYTF
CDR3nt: TGCGCCAGCAGCCAAGACCTATCACGACAGGGGGCCGGTGGCTACACCTTC

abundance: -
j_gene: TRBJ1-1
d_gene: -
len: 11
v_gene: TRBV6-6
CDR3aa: CASSYRLEAFF
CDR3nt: TGTGCCAGCAGTTACCGGTTAGAAGCTTTCTTT

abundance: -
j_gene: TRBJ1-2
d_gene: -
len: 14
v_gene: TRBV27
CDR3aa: CASSPTRGGLGTTF
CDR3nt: TGTGCCAGCAGTCCCACAAGGGGGGGCCTAGGAACCACCTTC

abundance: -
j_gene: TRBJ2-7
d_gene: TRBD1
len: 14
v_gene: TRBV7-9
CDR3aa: CASSLPGQAHGQYF
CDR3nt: TGTGCCAGCAGCTTGCCGGGACAGGCCCACGGGCAGTACTTC

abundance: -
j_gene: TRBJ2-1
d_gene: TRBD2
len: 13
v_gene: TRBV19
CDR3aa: CASTQGGGNEQFF
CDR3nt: TGTGCCAGCACCCAAGGCGGGGGCAATGAGCAGTTCTTC

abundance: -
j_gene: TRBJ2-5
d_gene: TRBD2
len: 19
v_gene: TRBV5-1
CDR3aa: CASSRLAASSGRLGETQYF
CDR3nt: TGCGCCAGCAGCCGTCTGGCAGCTTCTAGCGGGAGATTAGGAGAGACCCAGTACTTC

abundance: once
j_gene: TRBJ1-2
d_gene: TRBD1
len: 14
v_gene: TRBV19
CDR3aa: CASTPTGGGYGYTF
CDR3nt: TGTGCCAGTACCCCAACAGGGGGCGGCTATGGCTACACCTTC

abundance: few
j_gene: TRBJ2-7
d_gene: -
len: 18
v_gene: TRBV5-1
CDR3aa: CASSLGGAFGRRSYEQYF
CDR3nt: TGCGCCAGCAGCTTGGGGGGAGCGTTTGGCAGAAGGTCCTACGAGCAGTACTTC

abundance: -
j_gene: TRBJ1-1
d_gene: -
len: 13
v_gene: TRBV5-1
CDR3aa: CASSSPAQTEAFF
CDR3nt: TGCGCCAGCAGCTCCCCTGCTCAGACTGAAGCTTTCTTT

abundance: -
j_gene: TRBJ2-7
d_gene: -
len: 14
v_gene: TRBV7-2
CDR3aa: CASSLKLARHEQYF
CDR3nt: TGTGCCAGCAGCTTAAAGCTAGCGAGGCACGAGCAGTACTTC